Only a few counts were recorded for the clone carrying this T cell receptor (beta chain). The data derive from a study of cytotoxic CD8 clonotypes in ibrutinib-treated CLL. Study overall: The group held under twelve relapsed/refractory and roughly 15 treatment-naive patients, with some 17 IGHV unmutated.

The V end was cut by 1 base, the J end by 1 base, with 7 bases between. There are 15 residues in the CDR3. The germline gives CDR1 SGHDN, CDR2 FVKESK. This table comes from immunoSEQ multiplex PCR, and its TCRdb copy is limited to in-frame clones, with some not included. The data hold 250,000 to 350,000 clones, with less than 85% observed a single time. The sample was PBMCs, taken at disease progression, from a patient treated with ibrutinib. This clonotype originated in a human donor with chronic lymphocytic leukemia. The chain recombines TRBV14 with TRBJ2-2; D is perhaps TRBD2 (5 bases). In nucleotides, the CDR3 is TGTGCCAGCAGCCAAGGGGAGAAGAACACCGGGGAGCTGTTTTTT. Protein sequence: CASSQGEKNTGELFF.